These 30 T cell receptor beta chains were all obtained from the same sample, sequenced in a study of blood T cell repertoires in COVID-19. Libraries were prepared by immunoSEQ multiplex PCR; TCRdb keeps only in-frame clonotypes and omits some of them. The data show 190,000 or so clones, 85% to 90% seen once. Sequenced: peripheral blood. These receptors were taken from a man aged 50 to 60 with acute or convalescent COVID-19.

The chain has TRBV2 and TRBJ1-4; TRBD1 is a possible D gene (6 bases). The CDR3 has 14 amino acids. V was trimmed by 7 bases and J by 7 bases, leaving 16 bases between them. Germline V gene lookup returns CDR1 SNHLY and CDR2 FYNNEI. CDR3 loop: CASKGDTSREKLFF. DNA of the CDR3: TGTGCCAGCAAGGGGGACACGTCCCGTGAAAAACTGTTTTTT.

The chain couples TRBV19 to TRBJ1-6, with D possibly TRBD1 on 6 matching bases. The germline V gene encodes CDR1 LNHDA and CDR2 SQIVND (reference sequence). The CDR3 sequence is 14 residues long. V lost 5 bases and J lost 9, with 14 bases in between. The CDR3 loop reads CASSQQGLGSPLHF. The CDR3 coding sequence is TGTGCCAGTAGTCAGCAGGGGTTGGGTTCACCCCTCCACTTT.

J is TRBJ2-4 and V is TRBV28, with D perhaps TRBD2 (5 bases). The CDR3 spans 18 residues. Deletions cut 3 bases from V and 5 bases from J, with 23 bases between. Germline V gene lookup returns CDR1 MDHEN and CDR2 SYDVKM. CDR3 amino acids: CASSLDPVAAASQNIQYF. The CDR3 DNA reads TGTGCCAGCAGTTTGGACCCCGTAGCTGCGGCTAGCCAAAACATTCAGTACTTC.

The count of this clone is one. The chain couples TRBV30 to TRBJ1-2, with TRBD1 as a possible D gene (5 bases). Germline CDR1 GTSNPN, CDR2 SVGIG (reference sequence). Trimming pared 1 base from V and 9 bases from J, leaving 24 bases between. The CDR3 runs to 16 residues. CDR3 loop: CAWSDPIPGHHWSYTF. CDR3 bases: TGTGCCTGGAGTGACCCGATTCCCGGACACCATTGGAGCTACACCTTC.

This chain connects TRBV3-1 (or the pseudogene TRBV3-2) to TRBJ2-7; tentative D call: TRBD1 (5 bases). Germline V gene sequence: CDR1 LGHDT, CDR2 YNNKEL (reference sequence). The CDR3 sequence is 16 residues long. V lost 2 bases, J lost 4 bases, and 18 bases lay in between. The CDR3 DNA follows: TGTGCCAGCAGCCAAACCCCGGACACAGCAGAATACGAGCAGTACTTC. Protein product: CASSQTPDTAEYEQYF.

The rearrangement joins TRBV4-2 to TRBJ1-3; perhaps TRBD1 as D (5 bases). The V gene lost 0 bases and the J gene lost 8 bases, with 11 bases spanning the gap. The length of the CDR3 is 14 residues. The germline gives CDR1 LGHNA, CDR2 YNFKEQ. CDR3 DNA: TGTGCCAGCAGCCAAGAGCCAGGGTTGCACACCATATATTTT. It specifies CASSQEPGLHTIYF.

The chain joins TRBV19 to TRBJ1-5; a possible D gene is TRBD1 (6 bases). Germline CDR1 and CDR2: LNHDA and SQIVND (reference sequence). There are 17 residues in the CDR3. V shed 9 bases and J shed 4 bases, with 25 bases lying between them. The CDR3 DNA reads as TGTGCCAGCCTCGTCGTGGGGACGGGGGGGGCAAATCAGCCCCAGCATTTT. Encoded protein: CASLVVGTGGANQPQHF.

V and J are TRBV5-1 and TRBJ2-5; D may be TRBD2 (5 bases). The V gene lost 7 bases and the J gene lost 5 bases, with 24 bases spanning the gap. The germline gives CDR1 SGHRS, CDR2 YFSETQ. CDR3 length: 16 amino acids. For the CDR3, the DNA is TGCGCCAGCGAGAAAATGGGATTGGCGGGCCGGGAGACCCAGTACTTC. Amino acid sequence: CASEKMGLAGRETQYF.

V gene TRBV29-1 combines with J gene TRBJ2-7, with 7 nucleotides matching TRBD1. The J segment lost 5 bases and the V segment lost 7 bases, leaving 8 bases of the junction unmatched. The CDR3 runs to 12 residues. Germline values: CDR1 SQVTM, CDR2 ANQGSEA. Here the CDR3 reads CSALTGSHEQYF. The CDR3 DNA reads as TGCAGCGCATTGACAGGGTCCCACGAGCAGTACTTC.

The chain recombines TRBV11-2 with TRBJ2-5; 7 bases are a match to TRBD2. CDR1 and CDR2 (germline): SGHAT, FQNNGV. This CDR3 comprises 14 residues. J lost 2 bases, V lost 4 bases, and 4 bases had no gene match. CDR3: CASSSGLSQETQYF. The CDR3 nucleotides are TGTGCCAGCAGCTCGGGACTATCTCAAGAGACCCAGTACTTC.

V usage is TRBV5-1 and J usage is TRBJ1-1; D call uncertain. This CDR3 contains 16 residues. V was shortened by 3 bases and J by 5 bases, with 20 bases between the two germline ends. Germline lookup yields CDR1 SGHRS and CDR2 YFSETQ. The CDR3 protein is CASSWKDVGVVTEAFF. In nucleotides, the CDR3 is TGCGCCAGCAGCTGGAAGGACGTCGGGGTTGTAACTGAAGCTTTCTTT.

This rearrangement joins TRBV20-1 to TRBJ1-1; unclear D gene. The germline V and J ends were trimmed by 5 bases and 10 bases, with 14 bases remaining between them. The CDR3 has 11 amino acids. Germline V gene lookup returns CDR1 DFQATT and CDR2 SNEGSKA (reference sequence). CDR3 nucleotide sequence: TGCAGTGCTCGGACTCCGCCCCCAGCTTTCTTT. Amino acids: CSARTPPPAFF.

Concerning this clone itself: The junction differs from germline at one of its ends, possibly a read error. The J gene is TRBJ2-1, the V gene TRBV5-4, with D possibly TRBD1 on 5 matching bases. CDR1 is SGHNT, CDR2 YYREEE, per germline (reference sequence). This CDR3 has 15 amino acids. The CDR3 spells CASSSQGSGFNGQFF. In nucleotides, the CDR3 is TGTGCCAGCAGCTCCCAGGGATCCGGCTTTAATGGGCAGTTCTTC.

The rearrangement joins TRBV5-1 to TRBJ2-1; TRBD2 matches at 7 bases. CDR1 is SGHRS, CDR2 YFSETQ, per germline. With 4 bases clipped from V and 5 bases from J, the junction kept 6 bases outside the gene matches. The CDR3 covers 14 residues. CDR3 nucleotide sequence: TGCGCCAGCAGCCCCAGCAGCGGGAACAATGAGCAGTTCTTC. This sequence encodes CASSPSSGNNEQFF. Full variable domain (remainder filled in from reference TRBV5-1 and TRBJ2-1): KAGVTQTPRYLIKTRGQQVTLSCSPISGHRSVSWYQQTPGQGLQFLFEYFSETQRNKGNFPGRFSGRQFSNSRSEMNVSTLELGDSALYLCASSPSSGNNEQFFGPGTRLTVL.

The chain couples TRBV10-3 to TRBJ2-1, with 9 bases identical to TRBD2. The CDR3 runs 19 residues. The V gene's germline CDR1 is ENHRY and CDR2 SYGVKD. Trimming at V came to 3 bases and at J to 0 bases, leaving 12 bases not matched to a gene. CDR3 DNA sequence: TGTGCCATCAGTGATGTCGGGTTAGCGGGAGAGAGCTCCTACAATGAGCAGTTCTTC. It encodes CAISDVGLAGESSYNEQFF.

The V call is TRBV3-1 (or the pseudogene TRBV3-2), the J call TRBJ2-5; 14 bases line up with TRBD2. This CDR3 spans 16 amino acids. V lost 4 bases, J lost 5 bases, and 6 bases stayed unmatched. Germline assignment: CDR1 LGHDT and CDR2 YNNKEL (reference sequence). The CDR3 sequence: CASSRGTSGSWETQYF. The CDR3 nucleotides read TGTGCCAGCAGCCGTGGGACTAGCGGGAGTTGGGAGACCCAGTACTTC.

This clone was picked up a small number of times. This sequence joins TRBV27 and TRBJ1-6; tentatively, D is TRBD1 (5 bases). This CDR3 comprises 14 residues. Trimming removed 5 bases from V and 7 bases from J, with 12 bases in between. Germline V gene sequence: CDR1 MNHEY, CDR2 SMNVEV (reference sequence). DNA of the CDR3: TGTGCCAGCAGTCCGCGGGGCAGGAATTCACCCCTCCACTTT. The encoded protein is CASSPRGRNSPLHF.

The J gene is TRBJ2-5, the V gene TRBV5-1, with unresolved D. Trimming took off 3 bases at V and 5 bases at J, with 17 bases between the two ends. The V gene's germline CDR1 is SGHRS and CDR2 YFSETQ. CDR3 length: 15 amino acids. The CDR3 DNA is TGCGCCAGCAGCTCCATTGGCGGATCTGGGGAGACCCAGTACTTC. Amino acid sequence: CASSSIGGSGETQYF. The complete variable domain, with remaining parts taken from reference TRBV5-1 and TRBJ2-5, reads KAGVTQTPRYLIKTRGQQVTLSCSPISGHRSVSWYQQTPGQGLQFLFEYFSETQRNKGNFPGRFSGRQFSNSRSEMNVSTLELGDSALYLCASSSIGGSGETQYFGPGTRLLVL.

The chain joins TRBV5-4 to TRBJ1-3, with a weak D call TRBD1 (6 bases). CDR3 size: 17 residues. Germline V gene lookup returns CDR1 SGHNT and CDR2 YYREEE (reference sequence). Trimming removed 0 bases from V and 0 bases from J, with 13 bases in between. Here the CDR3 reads CASSLGLGAFSGNTIYF. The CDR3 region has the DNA TGTGCCAGCAGCTTGGGTCTGGGGGCTTTCTCTGGAAACACCATATATTTT.

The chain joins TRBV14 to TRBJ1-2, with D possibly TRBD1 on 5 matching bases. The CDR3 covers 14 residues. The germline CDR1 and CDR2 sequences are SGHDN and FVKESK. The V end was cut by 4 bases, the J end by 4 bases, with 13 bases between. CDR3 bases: TGTGCCAGCAGCCGTTCAGGGTTGGGCTATGGCTACACCTTC. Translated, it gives CASSRSGLGYGYTF.

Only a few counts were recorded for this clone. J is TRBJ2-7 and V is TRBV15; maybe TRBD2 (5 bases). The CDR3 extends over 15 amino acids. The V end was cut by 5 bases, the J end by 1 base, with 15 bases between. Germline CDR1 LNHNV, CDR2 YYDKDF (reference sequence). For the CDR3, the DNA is TGTGCCACCAGCCGGACTCTCGACGCGTCCTACGAGCAGTACTTC. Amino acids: CATSRTLDASYEQYF. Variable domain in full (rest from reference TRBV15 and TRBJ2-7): DAMVIQNPRYQVTQFGKPVTLSCSQTLNHNVMYWYQQKSSQAPKLLFHYYDKDFNNEADTPDNFQSRRPNTSFCFLDIRSPGLGDTAMYLCATSRTLDASYEQYFGPGTRLTVT.

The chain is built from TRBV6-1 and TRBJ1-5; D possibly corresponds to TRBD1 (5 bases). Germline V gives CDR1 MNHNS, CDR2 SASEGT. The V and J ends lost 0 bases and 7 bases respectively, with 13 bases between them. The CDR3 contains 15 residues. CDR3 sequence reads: CASSEAPGERQPQHF. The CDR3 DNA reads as TGTGCCAGCAGTGAAGCGCCGGGGGAAAGGCAGCCCCAGCATTTT.

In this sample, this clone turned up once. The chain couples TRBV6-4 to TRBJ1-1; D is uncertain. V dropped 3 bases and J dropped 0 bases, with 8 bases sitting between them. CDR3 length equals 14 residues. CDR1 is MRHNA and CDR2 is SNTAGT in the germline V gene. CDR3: CASSENSMNTEAFF. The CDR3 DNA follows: TGTGCCAGCAGTGAAAACAGCATGAACACTGAAGCTTTCTTT.

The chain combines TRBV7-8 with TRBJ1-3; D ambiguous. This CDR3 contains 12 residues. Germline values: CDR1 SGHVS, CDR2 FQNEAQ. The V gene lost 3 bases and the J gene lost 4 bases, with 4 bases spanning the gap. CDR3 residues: CASSFIGNTIYF. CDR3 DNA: TGTGCCAGCAGCTTTATCGGAAACACCATATATTTT.

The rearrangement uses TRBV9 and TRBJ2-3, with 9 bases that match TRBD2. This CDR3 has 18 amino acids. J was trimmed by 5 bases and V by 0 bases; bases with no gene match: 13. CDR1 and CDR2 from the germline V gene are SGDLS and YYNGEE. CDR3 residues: CASSVGKWAGGPKDTQYF. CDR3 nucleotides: TGTGCCAGCAGCGTAGGGAAGTGGGCGGGAGGGCCTAAAGATACGCAGTATTTT.

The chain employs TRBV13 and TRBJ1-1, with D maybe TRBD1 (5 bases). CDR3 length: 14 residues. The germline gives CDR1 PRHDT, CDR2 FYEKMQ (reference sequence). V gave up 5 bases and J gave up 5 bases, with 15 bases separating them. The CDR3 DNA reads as TGTGCCAGCAGCCCACAACGCAGGGTTACTGAAGCTTTCTTT. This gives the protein CASSPQRRVTEAFF.

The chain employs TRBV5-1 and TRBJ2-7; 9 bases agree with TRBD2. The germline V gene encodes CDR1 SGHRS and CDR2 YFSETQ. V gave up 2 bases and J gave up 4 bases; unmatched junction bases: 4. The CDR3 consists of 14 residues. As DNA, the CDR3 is TGCGCCAGCAGCTTAAACCTAGCGGGATACGAGCAGTACTTC. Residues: CASSLNLAGYEQYF.

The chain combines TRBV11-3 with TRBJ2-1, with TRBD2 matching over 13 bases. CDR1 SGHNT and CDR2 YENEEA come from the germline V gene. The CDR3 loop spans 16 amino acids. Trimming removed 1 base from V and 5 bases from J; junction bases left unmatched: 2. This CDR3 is CASSLGTSGSNNEQFF. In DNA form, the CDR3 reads TGTGCCAGCAGCTTAGGGACTAGCGGGAGTAACAATGAGCAGTTCTTC.

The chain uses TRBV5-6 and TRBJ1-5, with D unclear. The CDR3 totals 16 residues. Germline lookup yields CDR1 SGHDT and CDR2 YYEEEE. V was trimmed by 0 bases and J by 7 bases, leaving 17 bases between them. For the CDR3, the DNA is TGTGCCAGCAGCTTGGGGCCCGGGAGGGTTTTCCAGCCCCAGCATTTT. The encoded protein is CASSLGPGRVFQPQHF.

CDR3 nucleotide sequence: TGTGCCTGGAGTCCCGGGACAGGGGACCAGACCCAGTACTTC. It yields the protein CAWSPGTGDQTQYF. The chain recombines TRBV30 with TRBJ2-5; 10 nucleotides line up with TRBD1. There are 14 residues in the CDR3. With 2 bases clipped from V and 6 bases from J, the junction kept 6 bases outside the gene matches. Germline values: CDR1 GTSNPN, CDR2 SVGIG (reference sequence). The variable domain in full, with the rest retrieved from reference TRBV30 and TRBJ2-5, is SQTIHQWPATLVQPVGSPLSLECTVEGTSNPNLYWYRQAAGRGLQLLFYSVGIGQISSEVPQNLSASRPQDRQFILSSKKLLLSDSGFYLCAWSPGTGDQTQYFGPGTRLLVL.